What follows are 8 T cell receptor beta chains derived from one specimen sequenced in a study of blood T cell repertoires in COVID-19 (dated by TCRdb to 2019 to 2021). The method was the immunoSEQ multiplex PCR assay. TCRdb obtained this table from immuneACCESS and retained in-frame rearrangements with V and J assigned. These tables miss some clones; where compared with another copy, unresolved V genes account for less than half of the shortfall, and the remainder is unexplained. This sample is represented by 25,000 to 35,000 clones; around 90% of them were singletons. The top ten clones comprise approximately 8% of the sample. Sequenced: peripheral blood. These receptors were obtained from a man aged 65-85 years with active or convalescent COVID-19.

This rearrangement joins TRBV12-3 or TRBV12-4 to TRBJ2-7; D call uncertain. This CDR3 is built from 13 residues. The V end lost 1 base, the J end lost 1 base, and 5 bases lay between the germline ends. CDR3 residues: CASSLGRSYEQYF. Here the CDR3 DNA reads TGTGCCAGCAGTTTAGGTCGGTCCTACGAGCAGTACTTC.

The chain recombines TRBV7-2 with TRBJ2-5; TRBD2 matches at 10 bases. Germline trimming cut 2 bases from V and 1 base from J; bases unmatched to any gene: 4. Germline loops: CDR1 SGHTA, CDR2 FQGNSA. The CDR3 runs 16 residues. DNA of the CDR3: TGTGCCAGCAGCTTAAGCCCTAGCGGGGGCCAAGAGACCCAGTACTTC. It specifies CASSLSPSGGQETQYF.

The gene calls are TRBV5-1 and TRBJ2-7; 9 bases are a match to TRBD1. V was pared by 4 bases and J by 4 bases, with 12 bases of the junction left unmatched. This CDR3 is built from 16 residues. CDR1 and CDR2 (germline): SGHRS, YFSETQ. In DNA form, the CDR3 reads TGCGCCAGCAGCCCGGTGGGCGGACAGGGGAGGTACGAGCAGTACTTC. Translating gives CASSPVGGQGRYEQYF.

The chain uses TRBV3-1 (or the pseudogene TRBV3-2) and TRBJ2-3, with 7 bases fitting TRBD2. Germline lookup yields CDR1 LGHDT and CDR2 YNNKEL (reference sequence). After removal of 3 bases from V and 4 bases from J, the junction contained 4 bases not matched to a gene. The CDR3 is 14 amino acids. For the CDR3, the DNA is TGTGCCAGCAGCCATCGGGGGGACCCAGATACGCAGTATTTT. This sequence encodes CASSHRGDPDTQYF.

V usage is TRBV5-1 and J usage is TRBJ2-3, with 7 positions matching TRBD2. Unmatched junction bases numbered 6, after V lost 0 bases and J lost 2 bases. Germline loops: CDR1 SGHRS, CDR2 YFSETQ. This CDR3 is 16 amino acids long. The CDR3 region is CASSLGPSGVTDTQYF. CDR3 DNA: TGCGCCAGCAGCTTGGGTCCTAGCGGTGTCACAGATACGCAGTATTTT.

The V and J genes are TRBV9 and TRBJ2-3, with D possibly being TRBD1 (5 bases). Trimming stripped 0 bases from V and 7 bases from J, with 12 bases between. This CDR3 region has 14 residues. CDR1 is SGDLS and CDR2 is YYNGEE in the germline V gene. The DNA for the CDR3 is TGTGCCAGCAGCGTAGGGGGCGACGGGTATACGCAGTATTTT. Its translation is CASSVGGDGYTQYF.

V and J are TRBV6-5 and TRBJ2-7, with D perhaps TRBD2 (5 bases). The germline gives CDR1 MNHEY, CDR2 SVGAGI. This CDR3 has 16 amino acids. The V gene lost 2 bases and the J gene lost 4 bases, with 18 bases spanning the gap. CDR3: CASSYRARSPGYEQYF. The CDR3 nucleotides read TGTGCCAGCAGTTACCGGGCCCGTTCCCCGGGGTACGAGCAGTACTTC.

The rearrangement uses TRBV9 and TRBJ2-5; 9 nucleotides line up with TRBD2. The CDR3 length is 17 residues. Germline V gives CDR1 SGDLS, CDR2 YYNGEE. J was trimmed by 1 base and V by 0 bases; bases with no gene match: 7. The CDR3 is CASSVGVSGGSQETQYF. The CDR3 DNA reads as TGTGCCAGCAGCGTAGGCGTTAGCGGGGGCTCCCAAGAGACCCAGTACTTC. The full variable domain, with the rest looked up from reference TRBV9 and TRBJ2-5, is DSGVTQTPKHLITATGQRVTLRCSPRSGDLSVYWYQQSLDQGLQFLIQYYNGEERAKGNILERFSAQQFPDLHSELNLSSLELGDSALYFCASSVGVSGGSQETQYFGPGTRLLVL.